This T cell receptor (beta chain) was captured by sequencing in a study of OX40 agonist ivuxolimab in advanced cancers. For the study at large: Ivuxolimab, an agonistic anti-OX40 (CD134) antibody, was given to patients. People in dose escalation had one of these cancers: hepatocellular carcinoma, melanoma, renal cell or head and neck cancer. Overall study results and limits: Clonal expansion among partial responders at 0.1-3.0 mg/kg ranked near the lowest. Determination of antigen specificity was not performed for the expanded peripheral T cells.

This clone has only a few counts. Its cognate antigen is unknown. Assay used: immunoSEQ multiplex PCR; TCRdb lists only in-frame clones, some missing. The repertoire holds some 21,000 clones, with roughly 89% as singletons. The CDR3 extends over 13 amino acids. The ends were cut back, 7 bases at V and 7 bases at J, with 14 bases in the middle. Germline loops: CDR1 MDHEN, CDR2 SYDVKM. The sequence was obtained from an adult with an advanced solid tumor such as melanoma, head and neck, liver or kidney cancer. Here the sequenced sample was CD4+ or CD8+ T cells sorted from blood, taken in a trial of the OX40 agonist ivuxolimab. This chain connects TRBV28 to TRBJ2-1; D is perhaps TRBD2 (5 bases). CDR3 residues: CASKAVRDNEQFF. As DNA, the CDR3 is TGTGCCAGCAAGGCCGTTCGGGATAATGAGCAGTTCTTC. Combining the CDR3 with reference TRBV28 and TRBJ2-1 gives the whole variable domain DVKVTQSSRYLVKRTGEKVFLECVQDMDHENMFWYRQDPGLGLRLIYFSYDVKMKEKGDIPEGYSVSREKKERFSLILESASTNQTSMYLCASKAVRDNEQFFGPGTRLTVL.